A single sample is the source of the 2 T cell receptor beta chains below, sequenced in a study of T-cell memory formation after mild COVID-19. Via MiXCR, TCRdb re-called the 5' RACE reads, giving one row per CDR3 protein. The sample yields about 400,000 distinct CDR3 sequences, roughly 18% seen once. Material for sequencing was PBMCs or a T cell subset sorted from them (not recorded which). The receptor source for this set is a young man who had mild COVID-19 (a few samples of this study predate the infection). Cell type and time point are not known.

The chain uses TRBV11-2 and TRBJ1-1; D is undetermined. There are 14 residues in the CDR3. V shed 4 bases and J shed 4 bases, with 13 bases lying between them. Germline-derived CDR1 and CDR2 are SGHAT and FQNNGV. CDR3 amino acids: CASSYNPGGTEAFF. In DNA form, the CDR3 reads TGTGCCAGCAGCTACAACCCTGGCGGCACTGAAGCTTTCTTT. Drawing the rest from reference TRBV11-2 and TRBJ1-1, the complete variable domain is EAGVAQSPRYKIIEKRQSVAFWCNPISGHATLYWYQQILGQGPKLLIQFQNNGVVDDSQLPKDRFSAERLKGVDSTLKIQPAKLEDSAVYLCASSYNPGGTEAFFGQGTRLTVV.

A remark on this clonotype: A read error may account for a junction end that differs from germline. This chain connects TRBV7-2 to TRBJ2-6, with D unresolved. Per germline, CDR1 SGHTA and CDR2 FQGNSA. This CDR3 has 14 amino acids. CDR3 amino acids: CASGLTSGANVLTF. CDR3 DNA sequence: TGTGCCAGCGGCTTGACATCAGGGGCCAACGTCCTGACTTTC. Looking up the rest from reference TRBV7-2 and TRBJ2-6 gives the full variable domain: GAGVSQSPSNKVTEKGKDVELRCDPISGHTALYWYRQSLGQGLEFLIYFQGNSAPDKSGLPSDRFSAERTGGSVSTLTIQRTQQEDSAVYLCASGLTSGANVLTFGAGSRLTVL.